These 18 T cell receptor beta chains were sequenced from one sample in a study of T cell repertoires in cytomegalovirus infection. One entry per CDR3 protein results from TCRdb running MiXCR on the reads. The data show about 260,000 distinct CDR3 sequences, over 8% seen once. Sequenced input: PBMCs. The receptors were sampled from a human donor in good health (CMV status not recorded). Some clones in this sample may be carry-over from other donors' samples.

This clonotype was picked up many times. The V call is TRBV4-3, the J call TRBJ2-3, with 9 positions matching TRBD2. The CDR3 consists of 16 residues. The germline gives CDR1 LGHNA, CDR2 YSLEER. V shed 2 bases and J 6 bases; nucleotides not matched to a gene: 9. The CDR3 sequence: CASSQNSGGSSDTQYF. In nucleotides, the CDR3 is TGCGCCAGCAGCCAAAATAGCGGGGGAAGTTCCGATACGCAGTATTTT.

In its sample, this clonotype was seen a few times. This chain links TRBV20-1 with TRBJ1-2; D unclear. V was cut by 2 bases and J by 4 bases, with 14 bases left in between. The CDR3 runs to 14 residues. Germline V gene sequence: CDR1 DFQATT, CDR2 SNEGSKA (reference sequence). The CDR3 DNA reads as TGCAGTGCTAGACCCCCTCGGGAATTCTATGGCTACACCTTC. Its protein is CSARPPREFYGYTF.

This clonotype came up many times. The chain couples TRBV15 to TRBJ2-7; D ambiguous. CDR1 and CDR2 from the germline V gene are LNHNV and YYDKDF (reference sequence). The CDR3 length is 10 residues. The V end was cut by 11 bases, the J end by 2 bases, with 7 bases between. This chain's CDR3 is CAPRPYEQYF. For the CDR3, the DNA is TGTGCCCCACGGCCCTACGAGCAGTACTTC.

This clonotype showed up many times. The rearrangement uses TRBV7-2 and TRBJ2-7, with TRBD1 matching over 9 bases. The J segment lost 6 bases and the V segment lost 5 bases, leaving 11 bases of the junction unmatched. This CDR3 contains 15 residues. Germline-derived CDR1 and CDR2 are SGHTA and FQGNSA. For the CDR3, the DNA is TGTGCCAGCAGCCCCCTCGGGGGACAGGGAACCGAGCAGTACTTC. Translating gives CASSPLGGQGTEQYF.

The rearrangement uses TRBV12-3 or TRBV12-4 and TRBJ2-7; D may correspond to TRBD1 or TRBD2 (5 bases each). V was trimmed by 5 bases and J by 5 bases, leaving 13 bases between them. This CDR3 comprises 13 residues. CDR3 coding DNA: TGTGCCAGCAGTGGGGTACGAGGGGACGAGCAGTACTTC. Amino acid sequence: CASSGVRGDEQYF.

J is TRBJ1-3 and V is TRBV30; unclear D gene. The CDR3 spans 12 residues. Trimming cost V 5 bases and J 0 bases, with 5 bases left between them. Germline-derived CDR1 and CDR2 are GTSNPN and SVGIG (reference sequence). The CDR3 protein is CAWGPSGNTIYF. In DNA, the CDR3 is TGTGCCTGGGGACCCTCTGGAAACACCATATATTTT.

This clonotype was seen ten or more times. This chain links TRBV7-2 with TRBJ1-2; 9 nucleotides line up with TRBD1. Germline CDR1 SGHTA, CDR2 FQGNSA. CDR3 length equals 14 residues. V was clipped by 5 bases and J by 2 bases; unmatched bases: 3. The CDR3 protein is CASSGGTGNYGYTF. CDR3 DNA sequence: TGTGCCAGCAGCGGAGGGACAGGGAACTATGGCTACACCTTC. Together with reference TRBV7-2 and TRBJ1-2, the CDR3 gives the full variable domain: GAGVSQSPSNKVTEKGKDVELRCDPISGHTALYWYRQSLGQGLEFLIYFQGNSAPDKSGLPSDRFSAERTGGSVSTLTIQRTQQEDSAVYLCASSGGTGNYGYTFGSGTRLTVV.

This clonotype was detected ten times or more. The J gene is TRBJ2-2, the V gene TRBV7-2, with TRBD2 matching over 11 bases. This CDR3 comprises 17 residues. The V segment lost 3 bases and the J segment 2 bases; nucleotides outside the gene matches: 5. CDR1 and CDR2 (germline): SGHTA, FQGNSA. The CDR3 nucleotides are TGTGCCAGCAGCTTCGATAGACTAGCGGGAAACACCGGGGAGCTGTTTTTT. As protein: CASSFDRLAGNTGELFF.

This clonotype has ten or more counts. V usage is TRBV6-2 or TRBV6-3 and J usage is TRBJ2-1; 13 nucleotides line up with TRBD2. There are 15 residues in the CDR3. Looked up from germline, CDR1 is MNHEY and CDR2 is SVGEGT. V trimming: 2 bases; J trimming: 11 bases; junction bases outside the gene matches: 6. The chain's CDR3 is CASSYQLAGGPKQFF. The CDR3 DNA reads TGTGCCAGCAGTTACCAACTAGCGGGAGGGCCAAAGCAGTTCTTC.

The chain employs TRBV5-4 and TRBJ2-5, with D possibly matching TRBD2 (6 bases). Deletions cut 5 bases from V and 3 bases from J, with 14 bases between. The CDR3 is 14 residues long. CDR1 SGHNT and CDR2 YYREEE come from the germline V gene (reference sequence). The CDR3 loop reads CASSLGGGEETQYF. The CDR3 bases are TGTGCCAGCAGTCTGGGAGGCGGGGAAGAGACCCAGTACTTC.

This clonotype was seen ten or more times. The chain has TRBV7-2 and TRBJ2-2; D not resolved. Trimming took 5 bases from V and 0 from J, leaving 13 bases between them. Looked up from germline, CDR1 is SGHTA and CDR2 is FQGNSA. CDR3 length: 16 amino acids. This chain's CDR3 is CASSRLLNANTGELFF. The CDR3 coding sequence is TGTGCCAGCAGCCGTCTACTAAATGCGAACACCGGGGAGCTGTTTTTT.

Only a few counts were recorded for this clonotype. The rearrangement joins TRBV19 to TRBJ1-1; no firm D call. V lost 4 bases, J lost 0 bases, and 12 bases lay in between. The CDR3 extends over 15 amino acids. Looked up from germline, CDR1 is LNHDA and CDR2 is SQIVND (reference sequence). CDR3 DNA: TGTGCCAGTAGTAAGGGAAATCAGGTGAACACTGAAGCTTTCTTT. Amino acids: CASSKGNQVNTEAFF.

This rearrangement joins TRBV30 to TRBJ1-3; no firm D call. The CDR3 loop spans 15 amino acids. V lost 0 bases and J 0 bases, leaving 9 bases between the germline ends. Germline CDR1 GTSNPN, CDR2 SVGIG (reference sequence). CDR3 sequence reads: CAWSVPTSSGNTIYF. The CDR3 coding sequence is TGTGCCTGGAGTGTACCCACATCCTCTGGAAACACCATATATTTT.

DNA for the CDR3: TGTGCCAGCAGCTTTTTCCCGGGAACCTACGAGCAGTACTTC. This gives the protein CASSFFPGTYEQYF. J is TRBJ2-7 and V is TRBV11-3; D is possibly TRBD2 (5 bases). The ends were cut back, 3 bases at V and 2 bases at J, with 11 bases in the middle. Germline CDR1 reads SGHNT; CDR2 reads YENEEA. The CDR3 extends over 14 amino acids.

Many counts were recorded for this clonotype. This sequence joins TRBV7-8 and TRBJ1-6; possible D gene TRBD1, 5 bases. V lost 5 bases and J lost 13, with 24 bases in between. Germline values: CDR1 SGHVS, CDR2 FQNEAQ. The CDR3 spans 16 residues. CDR3 region: CASSLDRPQGLGPLHF. The CDR3, as DNA: TGTGCCAGCAGCCTGGACCGACCTCAGGGATTGGGTCCCCTCCACTTT. The full variable domain, with the rest looked up from reference TRBV7-8 and TRBJ1-6, is GAGVSQSPRYKVAKRGQDVALRCDPISGHVSLFWYQQALGQGPEFLTYFQNEAQLDKSGLPSDRFFAERPEGSVSTLKIQRTQQEDSAVYLCASSLDRPQGLGPLHFGNGTRLTVT.

This clonotype was seen at least ten times. J is TRBJ2-7 and V is TRBV5-1; 7 bases are a match to TRBD1. This CDR3 is built from 14 residues. Unmatched junction bases numbered 7, after V lost 1 base and J lost 6 bases. Germline V CDR1 and CDR2: SGHRS, YFSETQ. The CDR3 here is CASSLWDRFSEQYF. The CDR3 coding sequence is TGCGCCAGCAGCTTGTGGGACAGATTCTCCGAGCAGTACTTC.

This clonotype was seen more than once but under ten times. This chain connects TRBV6-6 to TRBJ2-6; D is unresolved. Per germline, CDR1 MNHNY and CDR2 SVGAGI (reference sequence). CDR3 length equals 14 residues. V was shortened by 2 bases and J by 1 base, with 3 bases between the two germline ends. The CDR3 DNA sequence: TGTGCCAGCAGTTACCCATCTGGGGCCAACGTCCTGACTTTC. Translation gives CASSYPSGANVLTF.

This clonotype was counted many times. The chain uses TRBV6-5 and TRBJ1-2; D is undetermined. The germline V and J ends were trimmed by 4 bases and 1 base, with 10 bases remaining between them. Germline V gene sequence: CDR1 MNHEY, CDR2 SVGAGI. The length of the CDR3 is 14 residues. The DNA of the CDR3 is TGTGCCAGCAGTTCTCGTGCGGTTAACTATGGCTACACCTTC. Protein product: CASSSRAVNYGYTF.